A selection of T cell receptor beta chains follows, all from one sample in a study of T cells in Graves' hyperthyroidism and ophthalmopathy. TCRdb processed the multiplex PCR reads anew with MiXCR; each CDR3 protein has one entry. The profile shows around 610,000 distinct CDR3 sequences, about 15% of them singletons. Sequences were obtained from blood. All receptors derive from a woman aged 40-49 years with Graves' ophthalmopathy. Each CDR3 is given with its conserved first and last residue. A D gene is named only where the DNA matches it firmly. Some rows mark clone size as missing; the rest say once, few, many or name a class of expanded clone.

TGTGTGACGGGACAGCAAACCTACGAGCAGTACTTC,CVTGQQTYEQYF,TRBV28,NA,TRBD1,TRBJ2-7
TGTGCCAGCAGGGGAGGGGGACCGAACACCGGGGAGCTGTTTTTT,CASRGGGPNTGELFF,TRBV6-1,NA,NA,TRBJ2-2
TGCAGCACCCGGTTCGGGGATGGAGAGACCCAGTACTTC,CSTRFGDGETQYF,TRBV29-1,many,NA,TRBJ2-5
TGTGCCAGCAGTTTAGATTATGGGGACAGGTTAGATTCACCCCTCCACTTT,CASSLDYGDRLDSPLHF,TRBV12-3/TRBV12-4,NA,TRBD1,TRBJ1-6
TGTGCCAGCAGTTATGGGTTTGCAGTACCGCCCGGGGAGCTGTTTTTT,CASSYGFAVPPGELFF,TRBV6-9,few,NA,TRBJ2-2
TGTGCCATCAGTGAAGGGCAGGGGAACTATGGCTACACCTTC,CAISEGQGNYGYTF,TRBV10-3,NA,NA,TRBJ1-2
TGTGCCACCACAGGGAACCTCTACGAGCAGTACTTC,CATTGNLYEQYF,TRBV6-1,few,NA,TRBJ2-7
TGTGCCAGCAGTTTGGGCGGGAGGGCCTACATAGAGACCCAGTACTTC,CASSLGGRAYIETQYF,TRBV28,NA,TRBD2,TRBJ2-5
TGTGCCAGCAGTGTATTGGCCCCCCCGTACTTC,CASSVLAPPYF,TRBV6-1,many,NA,TRBJ2-5
TGCAGTGCTAGAAATTCGGGACAGCATAACTATGGCTACACCTTC,CSARNSGQHNYGYTF,TRBV20-1,many,TRBD1,TRBJ1-2
TGTGCCAGTATAGGGACAGGAGATGAAGCTTTCTTT,CASIGTGDEAFF,TRBV28,NA,TRBD1,TRBJ1-1
TGTGCCACCAGTGAGTCAGGGGGGAGCTCCTACAATGAGCAGTTCTTC,CATSESGGSSYNEQFF,TRBV24-1,many,NA,TRBJ2-1
TGTGCCAGCAGCTTAGCGGATGGGAGGGACGAGCAGTACTTC,CASSLADGRDEQYF,TRBV5-4,few,TRBD2,TRBJ2-7
TGTGCCAGCAGTATGACAGGGGTCCACGAGCAGTACTTC,CASSMTGVHEQYF,TRBV28,many,TRBD1,TRBJ2-7
TGTGCCAGCAGTTACTCTACGCTCCGGGGGCCGACTGGGGCCAACGTCCTGACTTTC,CASSYSTLRGPTGANVLTF,TRBV6-2/TRBV6-3,many,NA,TRBJ2-6
TGTGCCAGCAGCTCCAGACACGGCCGCGGCGGGGATGGCTACACCTTC,CASSSRHGRGGDGYTF,TRBV11-2,many,NA,TRBJ1-2
TGTGCCAGCAGCCCTACAGGAATGATCTCCTATAATTCACCCCTCCACTTT,CASSPTGMISYNSPLHF,TRBV28,many,NA,TRBJ1-6
TGTGCCAGCAGCTTTTCGATGGAAGAGACCCAGTACTTC,CASSFSMEETQYF,TRBV7-3,many,NA,TRBJ2-5
TGTGCCAGCACCCGGGAATCAGAGGAGACCCAGTACTTC,CASTRESEETQYF,TRBV2,many,NA,TRBJ2-5
TGTGCCAGCAGTGAATCTCGACAGGGGATGGACATTCAGTACTTC,CASSESRQGMDIQYF,TRBV25-1,many,TRBD1,TRBJ2-4
TGTGCCAGCAGCTTAGTCTCAGGGACAGCGAACACTGAAGCTTTCTTT,CASSLVSGTANTEAFF,TRBV11-2,many,TRBD1,TRBJ1-1
TGTGCCAGCAGCTCCTACGGGAGGGGTTCCTACGAGCAGTACTTC,CASSSYGRGSYEQYF,TRBV7-2,many,TRBD2,TRBJ2-7
TGTGCCAGCAGCCCAAGACAGGGCGGGGAGACCCAGTACTTC,CASSPRQGGETQYF,TRBV28,many,TRBD1,TRBJ2-5
TGCAGCGTTCGGGCAGTTCAAGAGACCCAGTACTTC,CSVRAVQETQYF,TRBV29-1,many,NA,TRBJ2-5
TGCAGTGCTAGAACAGGGGGCAACGAGCAGTACTTC,CSARTGGNEQYF,TRBV20-1,many,TRBD1,TRBJ2-7
TGTGCCTGGAGCCTGAACACCGGGGAGCTGTTTTTT,CAWSLNTGELFF,TRBV30,many,NA,TRBJ2-2
TGCAGTGCTAGAGATGCTCTTTACTCAGATACGCAGTATTTT,CSARDALYSDTQYF,TRBV20-1,NA,NA,TRBJ2-3
TGTGCCAGCCGACCAAACAGGGGGGGGACCGGGGAGCTGTTTTTT,CASRPNRGGTGELFF,TRBV6-1,many,NA,TRBJ2-2
TGTGCCTGGAGTGTCCCTACAGGGTTTAGGGCGTATGGCTACACCTTC,CAWSVPTGFRAYGYTF,TRBV30,few,NA,TRBJ1-2
TGTGCCATCAGCTTTGACGGCGCCGGGACTGGGGCCAACGTCCTGACTTTC,CAISFDGAGTGANVLTF,TRBV10-3,many,NA,TRBJ2-6
TGTGCCACCAGCAGAGATCCGGGGGTAGGCACCGGGGAGCTGTTTTTT,CATSRDPGVGTGELFF,TRBV15,few,NA,TRBJ2-2
TGTGCCAGCAGCTCCGCCGGGACAGGACACTACGAGCAGTACTTC,CASSSAGTGHYEQYF,TRBV6-1,NA,TRBD1,TRBJ2-7
TGTGCCAGCAGTTACCACAGACCGGAGTTGGAGACCCAGTACTTC,CASSYHRPELETQYF,TRBV6-5,few,NA,TRBJ2-5
TGTGCCAGCAGTCCCGGACAGGGATTCGCTGAAGCTTTCTTT,CASSPGQGFAEAFF,TRBV28,many,TRBD1,TRBJ1-1
TGTGCCACCAGTGCAGGGGCAGTCAACGAGCAGTACTTC,CATSAGAVNEQYF,TRBV24-1,NA,NA,TRBJ2-7
TGTGCCAGCAGACCCACCGGGACAGATTATCAGCCCCAGCATTTT,CASRPTGTDYQPQHF,TRBV6-1,many,TRBD1,TRBJ1-5
TGTGCCAGCAGTGAATTTAGGGAAGACTACGAGCAGTACTTC,CASSEFREDYEQYF,TRBV25-1,many,NA,TRBJ2-7
TGCGCCAGCAGCCAAGATTTCGGACAGGGGAGTCAGCCCCAGCATTTT,CASSQDFGQGSQPQHF,TRBV4-1,many,TRBD1,TRBJ1-5
TGTGCCAGCAGCTTAGTAGTATCGGGGAACTATGGCTACACCTTC,CASSLVVSGNYGYTF,TRBV7-8,many,NA,TRBJ1-2
TGTGCCAGCAGAAACAGGGGTTGGACTGAAGCTTTCTTT,CASRNRGWTEAFF,TRBV2,NA,TRBD1,TRBJ1-1
TGTGCCAGCATGGACTCGGACAGGACAATGGACTACACCTTC,CASMDSDRTMDYTF,TRBV6-5,many,TRBD1,TRBJ1-2
TGTGCCAGCACGCGTAATCAGGGGAATTCACCCCTCCACTTT,CASTRNQGNSPLHF,TRBV12-3/TRBV12-4,many,NA,TRBJ1-6
TGTGCCAGCAGTTCTTATGCAGGGGGCACCGGGGAGCTGTTTTTT,CASSSYAGGTGELFF,TRBV28,many,TRBD1,TRBJ2-2
TGCGCCAGCAGCCAACATGGATTGAACACTGAAGCTTTCTTT,CASSQHGLNTEAFF,TRBV4-1,many,NA,TRBJ1-1
TGTGCCAGCAGTGCCCGACCGGGCGGACGGGACGGCTACACCTTC,CASSARPGGRDGYTF,TRBV6-1,few,NA,TRBJ1-2
TGTGCCAGCAGTCTTGGCCCCGCGACAGGACCCCAGCAGTACTTC,CASSLGPATGPQQYF,TRBV12-3/TRBV12-4,many,NA,TRBJ2-7
TGTGCCAGCAGGGGGACTAGCGGAGCCAAAAACATTCAGTACTTC,CASRGTSGAKNIQYF,TRBV6-1,many,TRBD2,TRBJ2-4
TGTGCCAGCATCCCTTGGGGGACAGCTGGTGAGACCCAGTACTTC,CASIPWGTAGETQYF,TRBV25-1,many,TRBD1,TRBJ2-5
TGTGCCAACCTTAGCGTACCTCAAGGGTACGAGCAGTACTTC,CANLSVPQGYEQYF,TRBV6-2/TRBV6-3,NA,NA,TRBJ2-7
TGTGCCAGCAGTTACATGAGGCCCGGTGGCTACACCTTC,CASSYMRPGGYTF,TRBV6-5,NA,NA,TRBJ1-2
TGCAGTGCTAGAGATCCCTACTTGAGCTCCTACGAGCAGTACTTC,CSARDPYLSSYEQYF,TRBV20-1,many,NA,TRBJ2-7
TGCGCCAGCAGCGGACCGGGACAGGCTAACTATGGCTACACCTTC,CASSGPGQANYGYTF,TRBV5-1,few,TRBD1,TRBJ1-2
TGTGCCAGCAGTTTAGCCTCAGGGGAACCCCAGCATTTT,CASSLASGEPQHF,TRBV27,many,NA,TRBJ1-5
TGTGCCAGCAGTACAAAGGGGGGGTACGAGCAGTACTTC,CASSTKGGYEQYF,TRBV28,many,NA,TRBJ2-7
TGTGCCAGCAGCATTGGACTAGCGCACGAGCAGTACTTC,CASSIGLAHEQYF,TRBV9,NA,TRBD2,TRBJ2-7